These T cell receptor beta chains were read from a single sample in a study of T cell repertoires in cytomegalovirus infection. One entry per CDR3 protein results from TCRdb running MiXCR on the reads. Of just under 500,000 distinct CDR3 sequences listed, around a third were seen once; the top ten hold roughly 16%. Their antigens are not known. The sample was cultured PBMCs, taken from culture after CMV antigen stimulation. All receptors derive from a human donor in good health (CMV status not recorded). Some clones in this sample may be carry-over from other donors' samples. The CDR3 runs from the conserved cysteine through the conserved F or W. D genes are given only for firm matches. Size is stated for part of the rows, as once, few or many counts, or as a class when the clone is expanded.

TRBD1,TRBJ2-6,NA,TRBV9,CASSGLGTGGANVLTF,TGTGCCAGCAGCGGACTAGGGACAGGTGGGGCCAACGTCCTGACTTTC
NA,TRBJ2-5,once,TRBV10-3,CAISDGTNLQETQYF,TGTGCCATCAGCGACGGGACCAATCTCCAAGAGACCCAGTACTTC
TRBD1,TRBJ1-1,NA,TRBV7-8,CASSSLDRFNTEAFF,TGTGCCAGCAGCTCCCTGGACAGGTTCAACACTGAAGCTTTCTTT
TRBD1,TRBJ1-5,NA,TRBV27,CASRGGTGYQPQHF,TGTGCCAGCAGGGGGGGGACAGGGTATCAGCCCCAGCATTTT
TRBD2,TRBJ2-3,NA,TRBV11-2,CASSLLFGSGSGADTQYF,TGTGCCAGCAGCTTACTTTTTGGTAGCGGGAGTGGTGCGGATACGCAGTATTTT
NA,TRBJ2-5,NA,TRBV15,CATSRDGSGVETQYF,TGTGCCACCAGCAGAGATGGTTCGGGGGTCGAGACCCAGTACTTC
NA,TRBJ1-4,few,TRBV7-3,CASSPTGSSKKLFF,TGTGCCAGCAGCCCAACAGGGTCGAGTAAAAAACTGTTTTTT
NA,TRBJ2-7,many,TRBV7-2,CASSSGAGVFSYEQYF,TGTGCCAGCAGCTCAGGGGCAGGGGTCTTCTCCTACGAGCAGTACTTC
TRBD1,TRBJ1-1,few,TRBV7-8,CASSLRSGTGLGTEAFF,TGTGCCAGCAGCTTACGGTCCGGGACAGGGCTAGGCACTGAAGCTTTCTTT
TRBD1,TRBJ1-2,few,TRBV19,CASSTGQGLGGYTF,TGTGCCAGTAGTACTGGACAGGGTTTAGGTGGCTACACCTTC
TRBD1,TRBJ1-5,few,TRBV12-3/TRBV12-4,CASRAGTGVENQPQHF,TGTGCCAGCAGGGCCGGGACAGGGGTAGAGAATCAGCCCCAGCATTTT
TRBD1,TRBJ1-1,NA,TRBV7-2,CASSSGGAEAFF,TGTGCCAGCAGCTCAGGGGGGGCTGAAGCTTTCTTT
TRBD2,TRBJ2-1,NA,TRBV13,CASRQLAGGAYNEQFF,TGTGCCAGCAGGCAACTAGCGGGAGGTGCCTACAATGAGCAGTTCTTC
NA,TRBJ2-1,NA,TRBV10-3,CAIKTKPDNEQFF,TGTGCCATCAAGACCAAGCCCGACAATGAGCAGTTCTTC
NA,TRBJ2-7,NA,TRBV6-2/TRBV6-3,CASSSQGGITYEQYF,TGTGCCAGCAGCTCACAGGGAGGGATTACCTACGAGCAGTACTTC
NA,TRBJ1-3,few,TRBV20-1,CSAGSGLHGNTIYF,TGCAGTGCCGGCAGCGGACTACACGGAAACACCATATATTTT
NA,TRBJ2-2,NA,TRBV6-2/TRBV6-3,CASSYLRAANTGELFF,TGTGCCAGCAGTTACCTCCGGGCAGCGAACACCGGGGAGCTGTTTTTT
NA,TRBJ1-2,NA,TRBV12-3/TRBV12-4,CASNTGPNYGYTF,TGTGCCAGCAATACAGGTCCTAACTATGGCTACACCTTC
TRBD2,TRBJ2-7,NA,TRBV19,CASQAGEGYEQYF,TGTGCCAGTCAAGCGGGAGAGGGCTACGAGCAGTACTTC
TRBD2,TRBJ2-2,few,TRBV4-1,CASSQGTSVSGELFF,TGCGCCAGCAGCCAGGGGACTAGCGTTAGCGGGGAGCTGTTTTTT
TRBD1,TRBJ1-2,few,TRBV5-5,CASSPGTVVDLPYGYTF,TGTGCCAGCAGCCCGGGGACAGTCGTCGACTTGCCCTATGGCTACACCTTC
NA,TRBJ2-7,NA,TRBV7-6,CASSLRGRGWEQYF,TGTGCCAGCAGCCTCCGTGGCAGGGGTTGGGAGCAGTACTTC
NA,TRBJ2-1,few,TRBV20-1,CSARDSSGTHRYNEQFF,TGCAGTGCTAGAGATTCCTCAGGGACCCACCGTTACAATGAGCAGTTCTTC
NA,TRBJ2-1,once,TRBV24-1,CATSDPLLDYYNEQFF,TGTGCCACCAGTGACCCACTCCTGGACTATTACAATGAGCAGTTCTTC
TRBD2,TRBJ2-5,many,TRBV7-2,CASKKGLAAETQYF,TGTGCCAGCAAGAAAGGACTAGCGGCAGAGACCCAGTACTTC
NA,TRBJ2-1,few,TRBV7-2,CASSLVSDEQFF,TGTGCCAGCAGCTTAGTCTCCGATGAGCAGTTCTTC
TRBD1,TRBJ2-1,NA,TRBV27,CASRQGTELSYNEQFF,TGTGCCAGCAGACAAGGGACAGAGCTCTCCTACAATGAGCAGTTCTTC
NA,TRBJ1-5,few,TRBV6-2/TRBV6-3,CASSYSGQPQHF,TGTGCCAGCAGTTACTCGGGTCAGCCCCAGCATTTT
NA,TRBJ1-3,many,TRBV7-8,CASSLASVESNTIYF,TGTGCCAGCAGCTTAGCGTCAGTAGAGAGTAACACCATATATTTT
NA,TRBJ1-2,NA,TRBV5-4,CASSLERNAVGYTF,TGTGCCAGCAGCTTGGAACGGAATGCGGTTGGCTACACCTTC
TRBD2,TRBJ2-2,NA,TRBV7-2,CASSKRGGLAGDTGELFF,TGTGCCAGCAGCAAGCGCGGGGGGCTAGCGGGAGACACCGGGGAGCTGTTTTTT
TRBD1,TRBJ1-5,NA,TRBV7-2,CASSFRGGDQPQHF,TGTGCCAGCAGCTTCAGAGGGGGCGATCAGCCCCAGCATTTT
NA,TRBJ2-1,NA,TRBV15,CATSRELDNEQFF,TGTGCCACCAGCAGAGAACTCGACAATGAGCAGTTCTTC
TRBD2,TRBJ2-5,NA,TRBV28,CASSYASGRAETQYF,TGTGCCAGCAGCTATGCTAGCGGGAGAGCGGAGACCCAGTACTTC
TRBD2,TRBJ2-1,few,TRBV15,CATSRRLVSGSPNEQFF,TGTGCCACCAGCAGAAGGTTAGTTAGCGGGAGTCCCAATGAGCAGTTCTTC
NA,TRBJ1-4,NA,TRBV12-3/TRBV12-4,CASSTFGSLNEKLFF,TGTGCCAGCAGTACATTCGGGTCTCTTAATGAAAAACTGTTTTTT
TRBD1,TRBJ1-1,few,TRBV6-2/TRBV6-3,CASRTPGGQGPNTEAFF,TGTGCCAGCAGGACGCCAGGGGGACAGGGACCGAACACTGAAGCTTTCTTT
TRBD2,TRBJ2-5,NA,TRBV7-2,CASSLSQREQETQYF,TGTGCCAGCAGCTTATCCCAGCGGGAGCAAGAGACCCAGTACTTC
NA,TRBJ1-6,few,TRBV4-3,CASSQDGTPNSPLHF,TGCGCCAGCAGCCAAGACGGGACACCTAATTCACCCCTCCACTTT